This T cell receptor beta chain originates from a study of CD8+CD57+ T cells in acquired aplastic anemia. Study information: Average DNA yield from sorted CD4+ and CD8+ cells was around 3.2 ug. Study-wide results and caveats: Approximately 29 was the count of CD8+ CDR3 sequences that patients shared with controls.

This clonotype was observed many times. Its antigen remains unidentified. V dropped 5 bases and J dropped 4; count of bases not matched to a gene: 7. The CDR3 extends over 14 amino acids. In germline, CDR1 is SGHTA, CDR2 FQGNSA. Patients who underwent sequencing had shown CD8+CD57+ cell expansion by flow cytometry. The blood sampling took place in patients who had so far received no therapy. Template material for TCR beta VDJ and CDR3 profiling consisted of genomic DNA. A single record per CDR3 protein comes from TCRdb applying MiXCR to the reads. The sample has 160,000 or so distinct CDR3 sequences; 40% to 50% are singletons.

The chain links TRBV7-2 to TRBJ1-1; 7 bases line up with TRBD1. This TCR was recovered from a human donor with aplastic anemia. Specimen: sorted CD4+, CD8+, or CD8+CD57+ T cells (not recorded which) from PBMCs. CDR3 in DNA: TGTGCCAGCAGCGTCATGGAGGGGGCCACTGAAGCTTTCTTT. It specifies CASSVMEGATEAFF.